This entry lists 3 T cell receptor beta chains sequenced from one sample in a study of T cell responses to AZD1222 COVID-19 vaccine. Clones were sequenced by immunoSEQ multiplex PCR, and TCRdb holds only the in-frame ones, with some missing. The table includes some 81,000 clones, 86% detected once. The sample in question was peripheral blood, obtained 28 days after the second AZD1222 dose. Every receptor here comes from an adult who received the AZD1222 COVID-19 vaccine.

The chain recombines TRBV18 with TRBJ1-6; 7 nucleotides match TRBD1. Germline CDR1 reads KGHSH; CDR2 reads LQKENI. CDR3 length: 14 amino acids. After removal of 5 bases from V and 8 bases from J, the junction contained 6 bases not matched to a gene. The DNA of the CDR3 is TGTGCCAGCTCAGAAACAGGGGCCCATTCACCCCTCCACTTT. Protein sequence: CASSETGAHSPLHF.

The V gene is TRBV30, the J gene TRBJ2-7; D perhaps matches TRBD2 (6 bases). The CDR3 is 12 residues long. CDR1 and CDR2 (germline): GTSNPN, SVGIG (reference sequence). V was cut by 8 bases and J by 6 bases, with 17 bases left in between. The CDR3 sequence is CAGGRRGAEQYF. CDR3 DNA sequence: TGTGCCGGGGGACGGCGGGGTGCCGAGCAGTACTTC.

The rearrangement uses TRBV11-2 and TRBJ2-7; 9 bases fit TRBD1. The CDR3 contains 15 residues. Germline-derived CDR1 and CDR2 are SGHAT and FQNNGV. J was trimmed by 6 bases and V by 6 bases; bases with no gene match: 12. In nucleotides, the CDR3 is TGTGCCAGCAGTTTCGCCGGGACAGGGTGGGGCGAGCAGTACTTC. Translated: CASSFAGTGWGEQYF.